This TCR beta chain appears in the sequencing data of a study of technical replicates of blood from a handful of donors. Sequenced by immunoSEQ multiplex PCR; TCRdb stores in-frame clones only, minus some. The repertoire holds about 80,000 clones, with 80% to 95% as singletons. Per the germline V gene, CDR1 is SNHLY and CDR2 is FYNNEI. The CDR3 loop spans 13 amino acids. Trimming stripped 8 bases from V and 3 bases from J, with 11 bases between. This rearrangement joins TRBV2 to TRBJ2-1; D is perhaps TRBD2 (6 bases). The specimen sequenced was T cells isolated from PBMCs. This clonotype was obtained from a human donor in good health. The CDR3 spells CASPGLLYNEQFF. DNA of the CDR3: TGTGCCAGCCCTGGACTACTCTACAATGAGCAGTTCTTC.